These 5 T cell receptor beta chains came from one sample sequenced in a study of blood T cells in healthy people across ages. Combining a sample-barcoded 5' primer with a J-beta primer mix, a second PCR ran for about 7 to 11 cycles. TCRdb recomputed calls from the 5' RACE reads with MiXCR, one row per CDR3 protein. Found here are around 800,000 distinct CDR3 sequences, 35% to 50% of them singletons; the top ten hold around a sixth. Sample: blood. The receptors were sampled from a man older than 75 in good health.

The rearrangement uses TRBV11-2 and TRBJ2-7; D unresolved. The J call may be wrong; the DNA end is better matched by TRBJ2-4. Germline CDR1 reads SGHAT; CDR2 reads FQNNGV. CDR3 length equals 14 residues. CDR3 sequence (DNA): TGTGCCAGCGAAAGTACTAAAGCCAAAAACATTCAGTACTTC. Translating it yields CASESTKAKNIQYF.

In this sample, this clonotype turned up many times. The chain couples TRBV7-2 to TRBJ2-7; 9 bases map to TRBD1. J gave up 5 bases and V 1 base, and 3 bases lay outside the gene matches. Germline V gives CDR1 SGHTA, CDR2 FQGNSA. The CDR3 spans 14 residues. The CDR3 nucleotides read TGTGCCAGCAGCTTAGGGGGGGACAGGGACGAGCAGTACTTC. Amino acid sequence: CASSLGGDRDEQYF.

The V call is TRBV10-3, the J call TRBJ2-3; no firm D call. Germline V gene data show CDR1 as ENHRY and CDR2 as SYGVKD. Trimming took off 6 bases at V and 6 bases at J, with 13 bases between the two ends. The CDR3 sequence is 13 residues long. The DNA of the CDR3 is TGTGCCATCAGCGCGCCCGCTGCGGATACGCAGTATTTT. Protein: CAISAPAADTQYF.

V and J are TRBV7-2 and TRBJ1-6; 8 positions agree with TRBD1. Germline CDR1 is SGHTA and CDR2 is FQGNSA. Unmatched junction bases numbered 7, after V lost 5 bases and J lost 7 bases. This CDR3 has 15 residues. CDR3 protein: CASSPGGAGNSPLHF. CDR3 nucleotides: TGTGCCAGCAGCCCAGGGGGCGCGGGAAATTCACCCCTCCACTTT.

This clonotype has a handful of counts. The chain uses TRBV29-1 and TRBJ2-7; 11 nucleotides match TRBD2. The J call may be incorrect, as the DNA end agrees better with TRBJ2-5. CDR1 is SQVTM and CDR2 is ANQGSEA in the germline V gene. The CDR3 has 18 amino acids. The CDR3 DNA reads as TGCAGCGGTGGTGATGCTAGGACTAGCGGGTTATCTTCGGAGACCCAGTACTTC. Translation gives CSGGDARTSGLSSETQYF.